This T cell receptor beta chain was profiled in a study of cytomegalovirus exposure and HLA in healthy donors. Whole-study results and caveats: Rare sequences made up most TCRs, while some public TCRs were found in many donors. Later analysis showed TCR association rates varying by HLA locus, highest for DRB1 and lowest for HLA-C.

CDR3 length: 15 amino acids. The germline V gene encodes CDR1 SGHAT and CDR2 FQNNGV. As for this clone: Its antigen is undetermined. The germline gene is not matched at one end of the junction; a read error may be the cause.

The primer mix had 60 Vbeta and 13 Jbeta primers. Generated by immunoSEQ multiplex PCR, the TCRdb table keeps only in-frame clones and is missing some. The sample includes 98,000 or so clones, about 79% seen only once; the top ten take around 6.1%. The chain uses TRBV11-2 and TRBJ2-7, with D perhaps matching TRBD2 (6 bases). The sequencing input was PBMCs. The TCR sequence derives from a man aged 55 to 69 in good health and CMV-seropositive. CDR3 in amino acids: CASSFGGASSHEQYF. CDR3 in DNA: TGTGCCAGCAGCTTTGGAGGGGCATCCTCCCACGAGCAGTACTTC.